The clone carrying this T cell receptor beta chain has at least ten counts. The target antigen is unknown. The CDR3 end lies 3 residues beyond the end of the read and is filled in from the germline J gene. This sample is drawn from a study of T cell clonality in common variable immunodeficiency. General study results and limits: TCRbeta clonality was increased in CVID versus healthy controls.

With 2 bases removed from V and 0 bases from J, the gap between germline ends came to 9 bases. This CDR3 has 14 residues. Germline CDR1 is SQVTM and CDR2 is ANQGSEA. The table came from immunoSEQ multiplex PCR; TCRdb's copy has only in-frame clones and leaves some out. The table lists around 81,000 clones, with no singletons. The sample consisted of peripheral blood mononuclear cells. The chain is built from TRBV29-1 and TRBJ2-3; weak D call: TRBD1 (5 bases). This clonotype was obtained from a person aged 18 to 75 in good health. The CDR3 DNA, read in part, is TGCAGCGTTGAAAGGACATCTAGCACAGATACG. Protein sequence: CSVERTSSTDT. The full CDR3 protein is CSVERTSSTDTQYF.